Listed below are T cell receptor beta chains from one sample, sequenced in a study of cytomegalovirus exposure and HLA in healthy donors. Assay: immunoSEQ multiplex PCR; the TCRdb copy retains only in-frame clones and omits some. The data contain 200,000 or so clones, roughly 84% of them singletons. Sequenced: PBMCs. The receptors come from a woman under 30 in good health and CMV-seropositive. The conserved cysteine and the conserved F or W are not part of the CDR3 here. Expanded clones are given a class, and other clones once, few, many or no size at all.

abundance: NA
v_gene: TRBV10-2
CDR3aa: ASGFGGTEAF

abundance: NA
v_gene: TRBV7-9
CDR3aa: ASSVLEANTEAF

abundance: once
v_gene: TRBV28
CDR3aa: ASSFGTGDGYT

abundance: once
v_gene: TRBV14
CDR3aa: ASSQGRGGPHGYT

abundance: NA
v_gene: TRBV5-1
CDR3aa: ASSSTGGLINIQY

abundance: NA
v_gene: TRBV7-9
CDR3aa: ASSFRAASYNEQF

abundance: once
v_gene: TRBV9
CDR3aa: ASSVVVSNSGANVLT

abundance: NA
v_gene: TRBV6-5
CDR3aa: ASSYSRVNHQPQH

abundance: NA
v_gene: TRBV9
CDR3aa: ASSVDGISNTEAF

abundance: once
v_gene: TRBV6-5
CDR3aa: ASSYSSGNEQF

abundance: NA
v_gene: TRBV2
CDR3aa: ASMTSLSSYEQY